Listed below are T cell receptor beta chains from one sample, sequenced in a study of identical twins. A single record per CDR3 protein comes from TCRdb applying MiXCR to the 5' RACE reads. The table records hundreds of thousands of distinct CDR3 sequences, approximately 13% of them present only once. The same data also went into a second study, on yellow fever vaccine responses in identical twins.

The sequenced sample was PBMCs. These receptors were taken from a woman aged 18 to 35 in good health. CDR3s include the opening cysteine and the closing phenylalanine or tryptophan. The size field is filled for only some rows; it gives once, few, many or a size class.

size | J | V | CDR3
few | TRBJ2-1 | TRBV19 | CASSMGTSGRNEQFF
- | TRBJ2-7 | TRBV29-1 | CSVEGSGRESEQYF
few | TRBJ2-4 | TRBV12-3/TRBV12-4 | CASSFRGGSLNIQYF
few | TRBJ2-7 | TRBV3-1 | CASSQLTSPIEQYF
few | TRBJ1-2 | TRBV10-3 | CAISASRARGDYGYTF
- | TRBJ2-7 | TRBV20-1 | CSVTTRGSYEQYF
few | TRBJ1-5 | TRBV2 | CASSDWTGGINQPQHF
- | TRBJ2-3 | TRBV27 | CASSLFQADTQYF
- | TRBJ1-1 | TRBV5-6 | CASSKDGGRGNTEAFF
few | TRBJ2-6 | TRBV7-8 | CASSLNSGAAGANVLTF
- | TRBJ1-1 | TRBV28 | CASRADTVNTEAFF
- | TRBJ1-2 | TRBV5-1 | CASSLGGALADYGYTF
- | TRBJ2-7 | TRBV5-5 | CASSLRQGRFEQYF
- | TRBJ2-7 | TRBV20-1 | CSARTRDSYEQYF
few | TRBJ2-7 | TRBV20-1 | CSASRTSGSYEQYF
- | TRBJ2-1 | TRBV2 | CASQDRTSYNEQFF
- | TRBJ2-4 | TRBV3-1 | CASSQDRLVGIQYF
few | TRBJ2-7 | TRBV5-1 | CASSSGLAVYEQYF
many | TRBJ2-1 | TRBV4-2 | CASSQESYNEQFF
many | TRBJ1-1 | TRBV5-6 | CASSLRDRGFTEAFF
many | TRBJ1-1 | TRBV6-1 | CASRGQQSTEAFF
- | TRBJ2-5 | TRBV25-1 | CARIPKSSRASPAEETQYF
- | TRBJ1-3 | TRBV6-1 | CASRQYRGPVGNTIYF
- | TRBJ2-2 | TRBV9 | CASSVGGTSGELFF
many | TRBJ2-7 | TRBV25-1 | CASSQYYEQYF
few | TRBJ1-6 | TRBV28 | CASSPEGQGNSPLHF
many | TRBJ2-1 | TRBV12-3/TRBV12-4 | CASSNSGGNEQFF
few | TRBJ2-1 | TRBV7-8 | CASSFAATSGGPGSYNEQFF
few | TRBJ2-5 | TRBV4-2 | CASSPLGLAGGPTWSLEETQYF
- | TRBJ2-3 | TRBV29-1 | CSVDSSTDTQYF
few | TRBJ2-7 | TRBV27 | CASRRLAGGSQENYEQYF
few | TRBJ1-2 | TRBV11-2 | CASSLGQGAIYGYTF
many | TRBJ2-7 | TRBV5-1 | CASSLDNSYEQYF
- | TRBJ2-2 | TRBV27 | CASSTGPRLFANTGELFF
few | TRBJ2-1 | TRBV12-3/TRBV12-4 | CASSSLLAQMYNEQFF
- | TRBJ2-1 | TRBV12-3/TRBV12-4 | CASSFRGTSGRAWQFF
- | TRBJ2-3 | TRBV5-1 | CASGRSTSTDTQYF
- | TRBJ2-5 | TRBV11-2 | CASRAEYSPGGRETQYF
- | TRBJ1-2 | TRBV6-5 | CASSHREGRSDGYTF
- | TRBJ2-3 | TRBV9 | CASSPQGDPLTDTQYF
few | TRBJ2-3 | TRBV2 | CASSEVRQNTDTQYF
few | TRBJ2-1 | TRBV6-1 | CASSQRESLEQFF
few | TRBJ1-2 | TRBV7-9 | CASSLPGQGKRNGYTF
few | TRBJ1-6 | TRBV14 | CASSQDSAGYSPLHF
many | TRBJ2-7 | TRBV7-2 | CASSFRLAGELEQYF
few | TRBJ2-7 | TRBV13 | CASSLLAGGFDEQYF
few | TRBJ2-5 | TRBV27 | CASSQGVSGRRETQYF
few | TRBJ2-7 | TRBV29-1 | CSVARSSYEQYF